This TCR beta chain was found in a study of T cells in Graves' hyperthyroidism and ophthalmopathy. Whole-study findings and limits: Classification by a 13 V-J model distinguished ophthalmopathy from stable hyperthyroidism.

RNA transcripts gave rise to amplified TCR beta CDR3 regions. The HTBI primer set served for first-round RT-PCR of the TCR CDR3. TCRdb analysed the multiplex PCR reads with MiXCR anew, one entry per CDR3 protein. Counted here are about 480,000 distinct CDR3 sequences, around a fifth occurring once; the ten biggest clones make up 49%. A word on this clonotype: Its antigen is unknown.

Germline V gene sequence: CDR1 DFQATT, CDR2 SNEGSKA (reference sequence). This CDR3 spans 14 amino acids. The V gene lost 5 bases and the J gene lost 4 bases, with 17 bases spanning the gap. The chain recombines TRBV20-1 with TRBJ2-5, with a weak D call TRBD1 (6 bases). This sequence originates from a woman in her 70s with Graves' ophthalmopathy. Input material: blood. The CDR3 here is CSAERKLRGETQYF. The CDR3 region has the DNA TGCAGTGCTGAGAGGAAACTCAGGGGAGAGACCCAGTACTTC.